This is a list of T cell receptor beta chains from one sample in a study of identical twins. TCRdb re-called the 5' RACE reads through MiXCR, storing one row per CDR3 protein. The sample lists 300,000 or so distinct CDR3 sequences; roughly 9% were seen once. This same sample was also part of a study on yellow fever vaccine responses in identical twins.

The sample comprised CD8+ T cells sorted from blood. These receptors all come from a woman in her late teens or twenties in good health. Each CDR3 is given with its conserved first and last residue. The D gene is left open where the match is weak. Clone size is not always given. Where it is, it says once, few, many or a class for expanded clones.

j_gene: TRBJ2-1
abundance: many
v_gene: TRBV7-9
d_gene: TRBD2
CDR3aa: CASSLAGGSGNEQFF
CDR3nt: TGTGCCAGCAGCTTAGCGGGCGGGAGTGGGAATGAGCAGTTCTTC

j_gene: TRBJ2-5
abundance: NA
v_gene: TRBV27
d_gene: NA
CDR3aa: CASSLSGIQETQYF
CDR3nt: TGTGCCAGCAGTTTATCGGGGATTCAAGAGACCCAGTACTTC

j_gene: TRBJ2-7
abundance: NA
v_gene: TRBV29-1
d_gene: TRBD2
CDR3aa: CSAVTSGGDAYEQYF
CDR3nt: TGCAGCGCCGTGACTAGCGGGGGAGATGCCTACGAGCAGTACTTC

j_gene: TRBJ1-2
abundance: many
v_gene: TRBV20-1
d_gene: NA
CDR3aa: CSARERRAYGYTF
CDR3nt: TGCAGTGCTAGAGAACGCAGAGCCTATGGCTACACCTTC

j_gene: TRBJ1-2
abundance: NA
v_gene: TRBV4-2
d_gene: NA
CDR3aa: CASREDYYGYTF
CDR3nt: TGTGCCAGCAGGGAAGACTATTATGGCTACACCTTC

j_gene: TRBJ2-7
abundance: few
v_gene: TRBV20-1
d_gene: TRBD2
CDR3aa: CSARISGSYEQYF
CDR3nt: TGCAGTGCCCGAATTAGCGGGAGCTACGAGCAGTACTTC

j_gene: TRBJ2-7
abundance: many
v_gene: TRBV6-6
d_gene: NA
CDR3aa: CASSYAGGHEQYF
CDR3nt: TGTGCCAGCAGTTACGCAGGAGGCCACGAGCAGTACTTC

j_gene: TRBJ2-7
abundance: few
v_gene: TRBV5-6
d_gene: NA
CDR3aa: CASSLEVSALDEQYF
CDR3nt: TGTGCCAGCAGCTTGGAGGTATCGGCTCTCGACGAGCAGTACTTC

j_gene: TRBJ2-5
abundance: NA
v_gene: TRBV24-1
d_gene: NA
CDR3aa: CATSDPEEETQYF
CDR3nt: TGTGCCACCAGTGACCCGGAGGAGGAGACCCAGTACTTC

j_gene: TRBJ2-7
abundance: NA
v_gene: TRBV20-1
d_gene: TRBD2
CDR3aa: CSVFAVGGGVKQYF
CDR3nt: TGCAGTGTTTTTGCGGTCGGCGGGGGGGTCAAGCAGTACTTC

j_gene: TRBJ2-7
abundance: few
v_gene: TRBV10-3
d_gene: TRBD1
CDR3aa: CAISDAIDRGSYEQYF
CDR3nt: TGTGCCATCAGTGACGCTATAGACAGGGGCTCCTACGAGCAGTACTTC

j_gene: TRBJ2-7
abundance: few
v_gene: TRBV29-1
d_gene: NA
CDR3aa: CSVQAGYEQYF
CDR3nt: TGCAGCGTCCAAGCCGGGTACGAGCAGTACTTC

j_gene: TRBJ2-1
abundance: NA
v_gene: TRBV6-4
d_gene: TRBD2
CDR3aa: CASSGLAGGDEQFF
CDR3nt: TGTGCCAGCAGTGGACTAGCGGGAGGCGATGAGCAGTTCTTC

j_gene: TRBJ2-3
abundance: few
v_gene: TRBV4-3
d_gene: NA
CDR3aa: CASSQQTGSRADTQYF
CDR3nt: TGCGCCAGCAGCCAGCAAACGGGAAGTCGGGCAGATACGCAGTATTTT

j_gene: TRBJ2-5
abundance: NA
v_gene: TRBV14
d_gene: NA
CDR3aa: CASSRNREFGETQYF
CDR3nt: TGTGCCAGCAGCCGTAACCGGGAGTTCGGGGAGACCCAGTACTTC